The 17 T cell receptor beta chains presented below share a single source sample, sequenced in a study of metastatic and nonmetastatic thyroid tumors. Prior to thyroid surgery, none of the patients had received any treatment. With MiXCR, TCRdb called clones anew from the PCR reads. The repertoire holds 9,500 or so clones, with around 33% as singletons. Sequenced input: tumor tissue. These receptors were taken from a female donor with papillary thyroid cancer or a benign thyroid nodule (not recorded which). Some clones in this sample may be carry-over from other donors' samples.

This clone ranks as medium-sized. V and J are TRBV7-3 and TRBJ1-1; unclear D gene. This CDR3 region has 14 residues. Between the trimmed V and J ends, which lost 5 bases and 2 bases, there was a span of 12 bases. In germline, CDR1 is SGHTA, CDR2 FQGTGA. CDR3 nucleotide sequence: TGTGCCAGCAGCCCCCGAAGGGATAACACTGAAGCTTTCTTT. It specifies CASSPRRDNTEAFF.

This clone was detected ten times or more. V and J are TRBV5-4 and TRBJ2-2; TRBD1 aligns across 9 bases. The CDR3 is 15 amino acids. J lost 7 bases, V lost 9 bases, and 13 bases had no gene match. Germline assignment: CDR1 SGHNT and CDR2 YYREEE (reference sequence). The CDR3 coding sequence is TGTGCCACCTCACCGGGACAGGGTGTTCTCGGGGAGCTGTTTTTT. Translated, it gives CATSPGQGVLGELFF.

The chain combines TRBV24-1 with TRBJ2-3; a weak D match, TRBD2 (5 bases). Trimming removed 6 bases from V and 1 base from J, with 7 bases in between. Germline V gene sequence: CDR1 KGHDR, CDR2 SFDVKD. The CDR3 is 13 residues long. The CDR3 region has the DNA TGTGCCACCAGTCGGCGGGGCACAGATACGCAGTATTTT. Its translation: CATSRRGTDTQYF.

The V and J genes are TRBV20-1 and TRBJ1-1; 10 bases fit TRBD1. This CDR3 is built from 12 residues. The V and J ends lost 8 bases and 6 bases, in that order; junction bases with no gene match: 6. In germline, CDR1 is DFQATT, CDR2 SNEGSKA (reference sequence). The CDR3 is CSIPGQGPEAFF. The CDR3 DNA reads TGCAGTATACCGGGACAGGGGCCTGAAGCTTTCTTT.

This clone is deemed medium-sized. The CDR3 region has the DNA TGTGCCAGCACCCGGACAGGGGCGTACGAGCAGTACTTC. Translating it yields CASTRTGAYEQYF. The chain couples TRBV7-2 to TRBJ2-7; 9 bases map to TRBD1. There are 13 residues in the CDR3. In germline, CDR1 is SGHTA, CDR2 FQGNSA. V was clipped by 7 bases and J by 4 bases; unmatched bases: 5.

This clone is medium-sized. Other nucleotide sequences in the sample specify the same CDR3. The chain employs TRBV6-1 and TRBJ1-2; 7 bases match TRBD1. In germline, CDR1 is MNHNS, CDR2 SASEGT. After removal of 6 bases from V and 4 bases from J, the junction contained 8 bases not matched to a gene. The CDR3 spans 14 residues. CDR3 residues: CASSEQGTVYGYTF. In nucleotides, the CDR3 is TGTGCCAGCAGCGAACAGGGGACGGTCTATGGCTACACCTTC.

This clone was seen ten or more times. J is TRBJ1-1 and V is TRBV29-1; 8 bases agree with TRBD1. The germline CDR1 and CDR2 sequences are SQVTM and ANQGSEA. V was clipped by 8 bases and J by 7 bases; unmatched bases: 12. This CDR3 has 13 residues. CDR3 in DNA: TGCAGCTCAAGGACAGGGAACCTTGATGAAGCTTTCTTT. Translating it yields CSSRTGNLDEAFF.

The CDR3 loop reads CASSYFTGSEAFF. Here the CDR3 DNA reads TGTGCCAGCAGTTATTTTACAGGGTCTGAAGCTTTCTTT. V gene TRBV6-5 combines with J gene TRBJ1-1; tentatively, D is TRBD1 (6 bases). V was cut by 3 bases and J by 6 bases, with 11 bases left in between. The CDR3 is 13 residues long. Per germline, CDR1 MNHEY and CDR2 SVGAGI.

This chain joins TRBV20-1 and TRBJ2-1, with 12 positions matching TRBD2. The V and J ends lost 5 bases and 8 bases, in that order; junction bases with no gene match: 13. Looked up from germline, CDR1 is DFQATT and CDR2 is SNEGSKA (reference sequence). This CDR3 has 16 amino acids. CDR3 nucleotides: TGCAGTGCTTCCCTCCCGTGGACTAGCGGGGTCTATGAGCAGTTCTTC. This gives the protein CSASLPWTSGVYEQFF.

V gene TRBV5-1 combines with J gene TRBJ2-7; TRBD1 matches at 9 bases. V dropped 4 bases and J dropped 5; count of bases not matched to a gene: 4. CDR3 length: 13 amino acids. CDR1 is SGHRS, CDR2 YFSETQ, per germline. This chain's CDR3 is CASSPGTGNEQYF. Written as DNA, the CDR3 is TGCGCCAGCAGCCCCGGGACAGGGAACGAGCAGTACTTC. Full variable domain (remainder filled in from reference TRBV5-1 and TRBJ2-7): KAGVTQTPRYLIKTRGQQVTLSCSPISGHRSVSWYQQTPGQGLQFLFEYFSETQRNKGNFPGRFSGRQFSNSRSEMNVSTLELGDSALYLCASSPGTGNEQYFGPGTRLTVT.

As regards this clone: Germline is not matched at one junction end, which may reflect a read error. J is TRBJ1-2 and V is TRBV6-5; no clear D. Per the germline V gene, CDR1 is MNHEY and CDR2 is SVGAGI. The CDR3 spans 15 residues. CDR3 region: CASSYGKRADYGYTF. The CDR3 nucleotides are TGTGCCAGCAGTTACGGGAAAAGGGCGGACTATGGCTACACATTC.

This clone is categorized as medium-sized. The CDR3 loop reads CASSYKRGRGRRETQYF. The DNA of the CDR3 is TGTGCCAGCAGTTACAAGAGGGGCAGGGGGCGTCGAGAGACCCAGTACTTC. The rearrangement uses TRBV6-2 or TRBV6-3 and TRBJ2-5; 8 positions match TRBD1. Trimming at V came to 2 bases and at J to 4 bases, leaving 12 bases not matched to a gene. The CDR3 is made up of 17 amino acids. The germline CDR1 and CDR2 sequences are MNHEY and SVGEGT.

At least ten counts were recorded for this clone. The rearrangement joins TRBV7-9 to TRBJ1-1; D is undetermined. This CDR3 has 14 amino acids. Germline V gene data show CDR1 as SEHNR and CDR2 as FQNEAQ (reference sequence). V was cut by 6 bases and J by 3 bases, with 14 bases left in between. The CDR3 reads CASRVASGDTEAFF. DNA of the CDR3: TGTGCCAGCAGAGTGGCGTCTGGGGACACTGAAGCTTTCTTT. The full variable domain, in which reference TRBV7-9 and TRBJ1-1 provide the parts outside the CDR3, is DTGVSQNPRHKITKRGQNVTFRCDPISEHNRLYWYRQTLGQGPEFLTYFQNEAQLEKSRLLSDRFSAERPKGSFSTLEIQRTEQGDSAMYLCASRVASGDTEAFFGQGTRLTVV.

This clone was seen more than once but under ten times. The rearrangement uses TRBV5-1 and TRBJ1-1, with a weak D call TRBD1 (6 bases). V was cut by 0 bases and J by 7 bases, with 10 bases left in between. This CDR3 is built from 13 residues. The germline CDR1 and CDR2 sequences are SGHRS and YFSETQ. For the CDR3, the DNA is TGCGCCAGCAGCTTGGACAGGGCTCTTGAAGCTTTCTTT. Protein product: CASSLDRALEAFF.

This chain links TRBV6-1 with TRBJ2-6; 11 nucleotides match TRBD2. Per the germline V gene, CDR1 is MNHNS and CDR2 is SASEGT. The CDR3 loop spans 16 amino acids. The V and J ends lost 6 bases and 2 bases, in that order; junction bases with no gene match: 3. CDR3 in DNA: TGTGCCAGCAGCCTACTAGCGGGAGCTGGGGCCAACGTCCTGACTTTC. Protein product: CASSLLAGAGANVLTF.

This CDR3 is CSARDSLEGYTF. For the CDR3, the DNA is TGCAGTGCTAGAGATAGTTTAGAAGGCTACACCTTC. The V call is TRBV20-1, the J call TRBJ1-2; D gene ambiguous. The V gene lost 0 bases and the J gene lost 8 bases, with 10 bases spanning the gap. In germline, CDR1 is DFQATT, CDR2 SNEGSKA (reference sequence). The CDR3 is 12 residues long.

Judged by abundance, this clone is medium-sized. The V and J genes are TRBV27 and TRBJ1-2; D gene ambiguous. Trimming stripped 6 bases from V and 5 bases from J, with 7 bases between. Per the germline V gene, CDR1 is MNHEY and CDR2 is SMNVEV (reference sequence). The CDR3 runs to 11 residues. The CDR3 loop reads CASRKGYGYTF. In DNA, the CDR3 is TGTGCCAGCAGGAAAGGGTATGGCTACACCTTC.